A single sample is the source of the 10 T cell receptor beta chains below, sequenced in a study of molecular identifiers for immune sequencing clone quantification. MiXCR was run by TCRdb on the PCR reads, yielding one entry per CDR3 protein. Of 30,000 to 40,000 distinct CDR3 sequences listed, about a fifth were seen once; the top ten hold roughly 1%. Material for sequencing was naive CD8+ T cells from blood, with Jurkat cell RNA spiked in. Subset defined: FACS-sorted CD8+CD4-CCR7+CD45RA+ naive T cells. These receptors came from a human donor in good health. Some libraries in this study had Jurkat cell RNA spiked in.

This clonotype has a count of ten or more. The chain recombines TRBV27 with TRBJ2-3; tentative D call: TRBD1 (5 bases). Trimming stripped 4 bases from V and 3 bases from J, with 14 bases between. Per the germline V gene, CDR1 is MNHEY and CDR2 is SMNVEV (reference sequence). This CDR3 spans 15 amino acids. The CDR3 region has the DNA TGTGCCAGCAGTTCCACCGACAGAGCAACAGATACGCAGTATTTT. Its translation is CASSSTDRATDTQYF.

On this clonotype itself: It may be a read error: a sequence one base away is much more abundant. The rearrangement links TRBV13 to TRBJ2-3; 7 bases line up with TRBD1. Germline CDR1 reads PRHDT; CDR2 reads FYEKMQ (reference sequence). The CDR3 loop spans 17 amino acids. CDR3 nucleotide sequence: TGTGCCGGCAGCCCAGACGGGGACAGTCCTAGCACAGATACGCAGTATTTT. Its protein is CAGSPDGDSPSTDTQYF.

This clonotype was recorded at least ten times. For the CDR3, the DNA is TGTGCCAGCAGCCCGCAAGGGACAGGGCAAGAGCAGTACTTC. Its protein product is CASSPQGTGQEQYF. The V call is TRBV7-9, the J call TRBJ2-7; 9 positions agree with TRBD1. Germline V gene data show CDR1 as SEHNR and CDR2 as FQNEAQ (reference sequence). The CDR3 has 14 residues. V lost 5 bases and J lost 7; bases outside the gene matches: 9.

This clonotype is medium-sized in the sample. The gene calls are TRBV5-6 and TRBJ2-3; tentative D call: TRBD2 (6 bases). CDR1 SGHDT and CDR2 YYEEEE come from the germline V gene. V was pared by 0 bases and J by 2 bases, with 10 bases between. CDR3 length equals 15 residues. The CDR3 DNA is TGTGCCAGCAGCTTGGGACTAGGCCCCACAGATACGCAGTATTTT. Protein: CASSLGLGPTDTQYF.

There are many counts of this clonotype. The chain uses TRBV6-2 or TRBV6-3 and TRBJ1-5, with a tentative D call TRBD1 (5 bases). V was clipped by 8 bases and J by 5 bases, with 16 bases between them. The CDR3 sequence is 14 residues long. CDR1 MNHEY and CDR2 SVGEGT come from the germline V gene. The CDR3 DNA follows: TGTGCCAGCTCCCTATCGGGGGGATATCAGCCCCAGCATTTT. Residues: CASSLSGGYQPQHF.

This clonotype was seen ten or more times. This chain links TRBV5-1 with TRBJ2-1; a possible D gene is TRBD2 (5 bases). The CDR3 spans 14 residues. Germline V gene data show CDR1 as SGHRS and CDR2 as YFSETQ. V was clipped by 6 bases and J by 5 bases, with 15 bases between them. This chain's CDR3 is CASTVGVGHNEQFF. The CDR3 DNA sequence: TGCGCCAGCACGGTGGGAGTTGGCCACAATGAGCAGTTCTTC.

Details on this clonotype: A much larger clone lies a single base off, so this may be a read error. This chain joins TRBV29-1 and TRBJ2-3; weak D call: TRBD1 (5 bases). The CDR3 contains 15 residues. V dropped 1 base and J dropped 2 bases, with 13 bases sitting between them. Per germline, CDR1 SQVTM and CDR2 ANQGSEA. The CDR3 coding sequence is TGCAGCGTTGAAGCTTGGGGCAGCCCCACAGATACGCAGTATTTT. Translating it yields CSVEAWGSPTDTQYF.

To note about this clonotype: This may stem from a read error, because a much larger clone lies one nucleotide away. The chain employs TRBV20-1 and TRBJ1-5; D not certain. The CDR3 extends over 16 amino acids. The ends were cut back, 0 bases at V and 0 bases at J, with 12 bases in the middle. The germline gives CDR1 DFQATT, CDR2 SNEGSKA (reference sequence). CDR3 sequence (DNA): TGCAGTGCTAGAGATACGGACGCCTTTAGCAATCAGCCCCAGCATTTT. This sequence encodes CSARDTDAFSNQPQHF.

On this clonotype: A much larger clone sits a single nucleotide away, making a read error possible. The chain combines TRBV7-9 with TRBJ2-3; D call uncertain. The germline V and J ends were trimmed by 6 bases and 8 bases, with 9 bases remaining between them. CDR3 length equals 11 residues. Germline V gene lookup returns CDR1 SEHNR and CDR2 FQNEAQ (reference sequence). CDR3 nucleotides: TGTGCCAGCAGAGGAGAAGGTACGCAGTATTTT. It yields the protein CASRGEGTQYF.

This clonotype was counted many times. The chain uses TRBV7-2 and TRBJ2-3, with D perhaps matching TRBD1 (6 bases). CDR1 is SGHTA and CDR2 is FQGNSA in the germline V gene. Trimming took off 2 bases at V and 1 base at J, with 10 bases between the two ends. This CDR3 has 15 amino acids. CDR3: CASSLWDTGTDTQYF. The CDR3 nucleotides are TGTGCCAGCAGCTTATGGGACACTGGCACAGATACGCAGTATTTT.